The 27 T cell receptor beta chains below come from one sample, sequenced in a study of somatic mutations in cytotoxic T cells in rheumatoid arthritis. Generated by immunoSEQ multiplex PCR, the TCRdb table keeps only in-frame clones and is missing some. The sample lists about 14,000 clones; 65% to 85% were seen once. The sequencing input was CD8+ T cells sorted from blood. All receptors come from an adult with rheumatoid arthritis.

The chain is built from TRBV27 and TRBJ2-7; D unresolved. The CDR3 spans 13 residues. CDR1 and CDR2 (germline): MNHEY, SMNVEV (reference sequence). V was clipped by 0 bases and J by 6 bases, with 9 bases between them. The CDR3 here is CASSLSKRSEQYF. The DNA of the CDR3 is TGTGCCAGCAGTTTATCGAAGAGGTCCGAGCAGTACTTC.

This rearrangement joins TRBV14 to TRBJ1-4; TRBD1 is a possible D gene (5 bases). The length of the CDR3 is 17 residues. V was trimmed by 2 bases and J by 5 bases, leaving 18 bases between them. Germline V gene data show CDR1 as SGHDN and CDR2 as FVKESK. CDR3 bases: TGTGCCAGCAGCCAACTTCTACCCGAGGGGCCCAATGAAAAACTGTTTTTT. Its translation: CASSQLLPEGPNEKLFF.

The table lists this clone with a count of one. The V call is TRBV9, the J call TRBJ1-5; no firm D call. V lost 3 bases and J 0 bases, leaving 4 bases between the germline ends. Germline V gene sequence: CDR1 SGDLS, CDR2 YYNGEE. This CDR3 has 13 residues. The CDR3 DNA reads TGTGCCAGCAGCGGTAATAGCAATCAGCCCCAGCATTTT. Its translation: CASSGNSNQPQHF.

The chain is built from TRBV27 and TRBJ1-1; D call uncertain. CDR3 length equals 13 residues. V lost 4 bases to trimming and J lost 1 base, with 7 bases between them. Per germline, CDR1 MNHEY and CDR2 SMNVEV (reference sequence). The DNA for the CDR3 is TGTGCCAGCAGTTCCCGGGGGAACACTGAAGCTTTCTTT. The encoded protein is CASSSRGNTEAFF.

The V call is TRBV7-9, the J call TRBJ2-5, with D perhaps matching TRBD1 (6 bases). The CDR3 is made up of 15 amino acids. Germline CDR1 and CDR2: SEHNR and FQNEAQ (reference sequence). V was cut by 2 bases and J by 1 base, with 11 bases left in between. CDR3 sequence (DNA): TGTGCCAGCAGCTTAATGACAGGACCCCAAGAGACCCAGTACTTC. Protein product: CASSLMTGPQETQYF.

The chain joins TRBV28 to TRBJ1-1, with unresolved D. With 3 bases removed from V and 0 bases from J, the gap between germline ends came to 8 bases. Germline lookup yields CDR1 MDHEN and CDR2 SYDVKM. This CDR3 contains 14 residues. CDR3 amino acids: CASSLSRMNTEAFF. CDR3 bases: TGTGCCAGCAGTTTGAGCCGCATGAACACTGAAGCTTTCTTT.

This clone turned up a few times. The chain links TRBV18 to TRBJ2-7; D possibly matches TRBD1 or TRBD2 (5 bases each). CDR3 length equals 13 residues. Deletions cut 3 bases from V and 7 bases from J, with 13 bases between. The germline CDR1 and CDR2 sequences are KGHSH and LQKENI. CDR3 DNA sequence: TGTGCCAGCTCACCGAAGGGGACGGGAGAGCAGTACTTC. Amino acid sequence: CASSPKGTGEQYF.

The rearrangement uses TRBV6-6 and TRBJ1-2; TRBD1 agrees at 8 bases. The trim removed 5 bases at V and 1 base at J, leaving 6 bases unmatched. This CDR3 is 15 amino acids long. Per the germline V gene, CDR1 is MNHNY and CDR2 is SVGAGI (reference sequence). The CDR3 DNA is TGTGCCAGCAGTGGAACAGGGGGGATTAACTATGGCTACACCTTC. Its protein is CASSGTGGINYGYTF.

This chain links TRBV6-4 with TRBJ1-2, with TRBD1 matching 7 bases. This CDR3 is built from 13 residues. J gave up 3 bases and V 8 bases, and 6 bases lay outside the gene matches. Germline loops: CDR1 MRHNA, CDR2 SNTAGT. Here the CDR3 DNA reads TGTGCCAGCGCTGGGACAGAGGACTATGGCTACACCTTC. As protein: CASAGTEDYGYTF.

The chain recombines TRBV10-3 with TRBJ2-3; the D is unclear. The CDR3 contains 14 residues. V lost 11 bases and J lost 2, with 17 bases in between. Germline V gene sequence: CDR1 ENHRY, CDR2 SYGVKD. The CDR3 here is CASSFGPNTDTQYF. The CDR3 DNA is TGTGCCTCGAGCTTCGGGCCGAACACAGATACGCAGTATTTT.

The rearrangement joins TRBV4-1 to TRBJ2-2, with TRBD2 as a possible D gene (5 bases). Trimming shortened V by 1 base and J by 7 bases, and 13 bases separated the two germline ends. This CDR3 has 15 residues. Germline V lookup: CDR1 MGHRA, CDR2 YSYEKL. The CDR3 region is CASSQAGLAGGELFF. CDR3 coding DNA: TGCGCCAGCAGCCAAGCCGGGCTAGCAGGCGGGGAGCTGTTTTTT.

This chain links TRBV7-8 with TRBJ2-1; perhaps D is TRBD1 or TRBD2 (5 bases each). V lost 5 bases to trimming and J lost 4 bases, with 15 bases between them. The length of the CDR3 is 15 residues. Germline V lookup: CDR1 SGHVS, CDR2 FQNEAQ. CDR3 in DNA: TGTGCCAGCAGCCGACCGGGGCGAGAGTACAATGAGCAGTTCTTC. Protein product: CASSRPGREYNEQFF.

This chain connects TRBV28 to TRBJ1-2; 7 nucleotides match TRBD1. Losses at the gene ends were 4 bases for V and 2 bases for J; bases not matched to a gene: 10. CDR1 and CDR2 (germline): MDHEN, SYDVKM. This CDR3 is built from 16 residues. The CDR3 coding sequence is TGTGCCAGCAGTTCTGCTAACAGGGGACAGAACTATGGCTACACCTTC. Protein sequence: CASSSANRGQNYGYTF.

This sequence joins TRBV7-9 and TRBJ2-7; TRBD2 is a possible D gene (6 bases). The CDR3 spans 15 residues. Germline V gene sequence: CDR1 SEHNR, CDR2 FQNEAQ (reference sequence). V was shortened by 5 bases and J by 0 bases, with 14 bases between the two germline ends. The DNA of the CDR3 is TGTGCCAGCAGCCCCCGCGGGGAGGTCTCCTACGAGCAGTACTTC. Translating gives CASSPRGEVSYEQYF.

The chain employs TRBV5-4 and TRBJ2-3, with TRBD2 matching 9 bases. The CDR3 spans 15 residues. CDR1 SGHNT and CDR2 YYREEE come from the germline V gene (reference sequence). The junction had 6 bases not matched to a gene; V was cut back by 5 bases and J by 2 bases. The CDR3 bases are TGTGCCAGCAGTGAGCGGGGGGAATACACAGATACGCAGTATTTT. Translating it yields CASSERGEYTDTQYF.

This clone was counted a few times. This chain uses TRBV19 with TRBJ1-1; 7 bases are a match to TRBD1. The CDR3 loop spans 11 amino acids. Germline CDR1 and CDR2: LNHDA and SQIVND (reference sequence). Trimming removed 8 bases from V and 7 bases from J; junction bases left unmatched: 4. The CDR3 reads CASGGQSEAFF. CDR3 coding DNA: TGTGCCAGTGGGGGACAGAGTGAAGCTTTCTTT.

This chain links TRBV29-1 with TRBJ1-1, with a tentative D call TRBD1 (5 bases). Trimming removed 7 bases at V and 0 bases at J, with 9 bases between. The CDR3 totals 12 residues. Germline values: CDR1 SQVTM, CDR2 ANQGSEA. Here the CDR3 reads CSAEGMNTEAFF. CDR3 in DNA: TGCAGCGCTGAGGGGATGAACACTGAAGCTTTCTTT.

The chain joins TRBV21-1 to TRBJ2-7. TRBV21-1 is described as a pseudogene. CDR3 length: 13 residues. CDR3 nucleotides: TGTGCCAGCAGCATGGACCCCGTCTACGAGCAGTACTTC. Its protein is CASSMDPVYEQYF.

This sequence joins TRBV9 and TRBJ2-7, with 7 nucleotides matching TRBD1. V was clipped by 3 bases and J by 4 bases; unmatched bases: 7. The germline V gene has CDR1 SGDLS and CDR2 YYNGEE. The CDR3 totals 14 residues. The CDR3 region is CASSGTGTHYEQYF. CDR3 DNA: TGTGCCAGCAGCGGGACAGGTACCCATTACGAGCAGTACTTC. Based on the CDR3 plus reference TRBV9 and TRBJ2-7, the full variable domain is DSGVTQTPKHLITATGQRVTLRCSPRSGDLSVYWYQQSLDQGLQFLIQYYNGEERAKGNILERFSAQQFPDLHSELNLSSLELGDSALYFCASSGTGTHYEQYFGPGTRLTVT.

The chain employs TRBV4-1 and TRBJ1-3; D remains unclear. Per germline, CDR1 MGHRA and CDR2 YSYEKL. Trimming pared 3 bases from V and 0 bases from J, leaving 12 bases between. The CDR3 is 16 residues long. The DNA for the CDR3 is TGCGCCAGCAGCCATCCCGGCGGTAGCTCTGGAAACACCATATATTTT. Protein: CASSHPGGSSGNTIYF.

V is TRBV6-5 and J is TRBJ1-1; 7 nucleotides match TRBD1. Trimming took 6 bases from V and 0 from J; bases not matched to a gene: 1. The CDR3 length is 13 residues. In germline, CDR1 is MNHEY, CDR2 SVGAGI. CDR3 DNA: TGTGCCAGCAGGACAGGGATGAACACTGAAGCTTTCTTT. It yields the protein CASRTGMNTEAFF.

The chain joins TRBV5-6 to TRBJ1-2; 8 bases map to TRBD1. CDR3 length equals 15 residues. Germline CDR1 is SGHDT and CDR2 is YYEEEE. The junction had 8 bases not matched to a gene; V was cut back by 3 bases and J by 4 bases. CDR3 DNA: TGTGCCAGCAGCTCGGACAGGGTGGCCTGCTATGGCTACACCTTC. Its translation is CASSSDRVACYGYTF.

The chain links TRBV28 to TRBJ1-1; D gene uncertain. Trimming cost V 4 bases and J 3 bases, with 21 bases left between them. The germline CDR1 and CDR2 sequences are MDHEN and SYDVKM. CDR3 length equals 17 residues. The DNA for the CDR3 is TGTGCCAGCAGTTCCCCGATCCTGTCTGAGCGGTACACTGAAGCTTTCTTT. It translates to CASSSPILSERYTEAFF.

The chain has TRBV27 and TRBJ2-7, with 8 bases aligning to TRBD1. The trim removed 5 bases at V and 4 bases at J, leaving 10 bases unmatched. Germline V gives CDR1 MNHEY, CDR2 SMNVEV (reference sequence). There are 15 residues in the CDR3. The CDR3: CASSPRTGSRYEQYF. The CDR3 region has the DNA TGTGCCAGCAGTCCTCGGACAGGGAGTCGTTACGAGCAGTACTTC.

The rearrangement joins TRBV19 to TRBJ1-2; a possible D gene is TRBD1 (5 bases). Germline V lookup: CDR1 LNHDA, CDR2 SQIVND (reference sequence). Deletions cut 8 bases from V and 3 bases from J, with 19 bases between. The CDR3 has 15 residues. CDR3 amino acids: CASWQTGRGDYGYTF. The DNA for the CDR3 is TGTGCCAGTTGGCAAACAGGTCGCGGGGACTATGGCTACACCTTC.

The chain carries TRBV27 and TRBJ2-1; tentative D call: TRBD1 (5 bases). This CDR3 has 15 residues. V was clipped by 2 bases and J by 5 bases, with 13 bases between them. CDR1 and CDR2 (germline): MNHEY, SMNVEV (reference sequence). As DNA, the CDR3 is TGTGCCAGCAGTTTAATAAAACAGGTGGACAATGAGCAGTTCTTC. Translating it yields CASSLIKQVDNEQFF.

The V and J genes are TRBV19 and TRBJ1-6; no clear D gene. V was pared by 2 bases and J by 0 bases, with 5 bases between. Germline CDR1 LNHDA, CDR2 SQIVND (reference sequence). The CDR3 is 15 residues long. CDR3 in DNA: TGTGCCAGTAGTATAACCAGCTCCTATAATTCACCCCTCCACTTT. Translation gives CASSITSSYNSPLHF.